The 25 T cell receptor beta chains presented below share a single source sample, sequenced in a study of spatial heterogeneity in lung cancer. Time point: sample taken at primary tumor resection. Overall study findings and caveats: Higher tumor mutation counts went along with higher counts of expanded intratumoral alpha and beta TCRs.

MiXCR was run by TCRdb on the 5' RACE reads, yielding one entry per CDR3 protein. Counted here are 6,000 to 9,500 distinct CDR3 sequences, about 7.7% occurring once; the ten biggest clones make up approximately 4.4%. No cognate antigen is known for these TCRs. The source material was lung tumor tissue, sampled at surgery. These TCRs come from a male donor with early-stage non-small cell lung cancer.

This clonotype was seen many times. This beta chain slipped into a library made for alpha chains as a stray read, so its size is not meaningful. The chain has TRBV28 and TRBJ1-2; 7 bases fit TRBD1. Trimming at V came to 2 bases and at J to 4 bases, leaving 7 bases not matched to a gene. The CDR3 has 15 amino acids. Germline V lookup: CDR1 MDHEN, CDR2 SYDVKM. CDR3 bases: TGTGCCAGCAGTTTACAACAGGGGAGAATCTATGGCTACACCTTC. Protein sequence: CASSLQQGRIYGYTF.

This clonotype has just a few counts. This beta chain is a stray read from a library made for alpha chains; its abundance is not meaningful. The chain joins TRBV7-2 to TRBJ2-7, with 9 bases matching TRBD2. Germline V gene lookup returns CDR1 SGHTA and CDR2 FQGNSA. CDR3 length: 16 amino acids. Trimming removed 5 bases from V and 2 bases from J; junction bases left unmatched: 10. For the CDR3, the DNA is TGTGCCAGCAGCCTCAAGACTAGCGGCCTCCCCTACGAGCAGTACTTC. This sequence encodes CASSLKTSGLPYEQYF.

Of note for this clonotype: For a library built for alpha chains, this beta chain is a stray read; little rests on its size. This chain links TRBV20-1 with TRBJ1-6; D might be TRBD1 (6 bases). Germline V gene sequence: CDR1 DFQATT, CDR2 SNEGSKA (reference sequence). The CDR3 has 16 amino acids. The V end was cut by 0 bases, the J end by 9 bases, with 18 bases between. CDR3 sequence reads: CSARDGGSGAGSPLHF. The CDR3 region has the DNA TGCAGTGCTAGAGATGGGGGATCAGGGGCAGGTTCACCCCTCCACTTT.

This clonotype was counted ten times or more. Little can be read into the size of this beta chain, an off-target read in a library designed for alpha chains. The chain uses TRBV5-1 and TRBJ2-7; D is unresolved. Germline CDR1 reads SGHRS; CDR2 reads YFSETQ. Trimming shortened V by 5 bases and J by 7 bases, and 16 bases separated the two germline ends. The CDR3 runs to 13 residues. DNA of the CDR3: TGCGCCAGCAGGTCTGTCCTCCTCGGGGAGCAGTACTTC. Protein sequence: CASRSVLLGEQYF.

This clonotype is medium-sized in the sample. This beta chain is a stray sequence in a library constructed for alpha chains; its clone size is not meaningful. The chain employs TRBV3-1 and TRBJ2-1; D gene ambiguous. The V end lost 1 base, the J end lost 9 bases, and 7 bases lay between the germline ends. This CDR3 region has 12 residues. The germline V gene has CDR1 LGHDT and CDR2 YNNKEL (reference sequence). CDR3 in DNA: TGTGCCAGCAGCCAAGCGGCTGGTGAGCAGTTCTTC. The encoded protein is CASSQAAGEQFF.

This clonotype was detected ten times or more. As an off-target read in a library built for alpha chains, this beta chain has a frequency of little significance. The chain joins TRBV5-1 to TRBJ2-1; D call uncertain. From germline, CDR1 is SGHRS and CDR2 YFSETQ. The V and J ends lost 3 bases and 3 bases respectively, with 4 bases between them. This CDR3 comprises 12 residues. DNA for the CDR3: TGCGCCAGCAGCTGGGGCTACAATGAGCAGTTCTTC. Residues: CASSWGYNEQFF.

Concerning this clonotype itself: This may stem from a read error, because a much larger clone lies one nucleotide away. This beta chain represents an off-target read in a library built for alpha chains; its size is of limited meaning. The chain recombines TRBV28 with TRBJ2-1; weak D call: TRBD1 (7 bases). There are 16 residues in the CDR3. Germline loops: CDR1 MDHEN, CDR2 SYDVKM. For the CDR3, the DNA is TGTACCAGCAGTTTAGGCGGGGCAGGGGGGATCAATGAGCAGTTCTTC. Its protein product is CTSSLGGAGGINEQFF.

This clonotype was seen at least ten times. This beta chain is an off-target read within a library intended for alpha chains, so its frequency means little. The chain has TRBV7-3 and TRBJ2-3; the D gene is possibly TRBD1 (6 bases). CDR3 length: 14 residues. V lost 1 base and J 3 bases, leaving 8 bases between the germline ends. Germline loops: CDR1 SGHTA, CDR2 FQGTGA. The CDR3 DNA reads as TGTGCCAGCAGCTTAAAAGGGGGAACAGATACGCAGTATTTT. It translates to CASSLKGGTDTQYF.

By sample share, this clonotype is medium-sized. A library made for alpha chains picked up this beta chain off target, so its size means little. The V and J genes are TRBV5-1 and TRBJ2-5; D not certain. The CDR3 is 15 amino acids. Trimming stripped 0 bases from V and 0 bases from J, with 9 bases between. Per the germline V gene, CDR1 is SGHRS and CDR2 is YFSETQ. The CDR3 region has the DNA TGCGCCAGCAGCTTGGGGACGTTATACCAAGAGACCCAGTACTTC. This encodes CASSLGTLYQETQYF.

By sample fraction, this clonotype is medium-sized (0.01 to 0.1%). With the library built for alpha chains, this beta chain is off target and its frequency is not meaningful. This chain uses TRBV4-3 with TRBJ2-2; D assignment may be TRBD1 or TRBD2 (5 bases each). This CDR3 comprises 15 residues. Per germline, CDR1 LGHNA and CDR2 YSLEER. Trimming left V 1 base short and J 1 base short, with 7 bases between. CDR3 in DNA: TGCGCCAGCAGCCAAGCAGGGAGGAACACCGGGGAGCTGTTTTTT. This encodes CASSQAGRNTGELFF.

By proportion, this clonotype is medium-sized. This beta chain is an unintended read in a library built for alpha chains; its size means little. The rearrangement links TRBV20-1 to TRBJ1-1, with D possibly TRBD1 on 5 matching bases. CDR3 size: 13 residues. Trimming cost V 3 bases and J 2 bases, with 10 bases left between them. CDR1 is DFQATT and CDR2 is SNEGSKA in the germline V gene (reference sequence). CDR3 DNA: TGCAGTGCTAGGGGCGACAGTAACACTGAAGCTTTCTTT. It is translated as CSARGDSNTEAFF.

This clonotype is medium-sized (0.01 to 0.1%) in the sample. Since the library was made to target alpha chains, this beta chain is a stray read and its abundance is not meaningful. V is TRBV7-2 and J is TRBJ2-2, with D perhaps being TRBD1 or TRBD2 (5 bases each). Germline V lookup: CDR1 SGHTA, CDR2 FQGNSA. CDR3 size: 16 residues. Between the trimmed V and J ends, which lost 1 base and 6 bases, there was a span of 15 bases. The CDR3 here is CASSLDSNRGAGELFF. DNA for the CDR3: TGTGCCAGCAGCTTAGACTCAAACAGAGGGGCCGGGGAGCTGTTTTTT.

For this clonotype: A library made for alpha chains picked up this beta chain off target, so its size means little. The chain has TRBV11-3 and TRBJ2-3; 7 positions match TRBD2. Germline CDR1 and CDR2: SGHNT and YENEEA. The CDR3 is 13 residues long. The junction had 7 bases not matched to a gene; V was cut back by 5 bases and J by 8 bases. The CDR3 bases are TGTGCCAGCAGCATTACTAGCGAGCTTACGCAGTATTTT. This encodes CASSITSELTQYF.

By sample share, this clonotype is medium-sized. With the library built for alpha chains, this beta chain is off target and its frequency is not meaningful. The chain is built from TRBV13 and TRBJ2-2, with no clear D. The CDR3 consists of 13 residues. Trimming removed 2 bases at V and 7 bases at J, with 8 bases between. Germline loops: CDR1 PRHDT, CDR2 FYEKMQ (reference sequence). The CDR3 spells CASSLSIRGELFF. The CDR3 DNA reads TGTGCCAGCAGCTTAAGTATCCGCGGGGAGCTGTTTTTT.

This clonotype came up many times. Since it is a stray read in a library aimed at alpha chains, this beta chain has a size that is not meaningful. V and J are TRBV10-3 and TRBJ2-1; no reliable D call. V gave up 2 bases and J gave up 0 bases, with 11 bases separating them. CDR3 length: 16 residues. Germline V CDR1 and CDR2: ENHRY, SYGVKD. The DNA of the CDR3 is TGTGCCATCAGTGAGGACCGAACGAGCTCCTACAATGAGCAGTTCTTC. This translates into CAISEDRTSSYNEQFF.

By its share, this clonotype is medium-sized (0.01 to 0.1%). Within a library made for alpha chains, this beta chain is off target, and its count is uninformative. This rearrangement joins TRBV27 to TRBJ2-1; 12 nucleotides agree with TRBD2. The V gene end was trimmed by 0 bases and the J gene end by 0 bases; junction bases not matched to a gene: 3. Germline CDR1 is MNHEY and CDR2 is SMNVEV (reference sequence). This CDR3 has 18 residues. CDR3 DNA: TGTGCCAGCAGTTTATCGTCTAGCGGGAGGGCCTCCTACAATGAGCAGTTCTTC. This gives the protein CASSLSSSGRASYNEQFF.

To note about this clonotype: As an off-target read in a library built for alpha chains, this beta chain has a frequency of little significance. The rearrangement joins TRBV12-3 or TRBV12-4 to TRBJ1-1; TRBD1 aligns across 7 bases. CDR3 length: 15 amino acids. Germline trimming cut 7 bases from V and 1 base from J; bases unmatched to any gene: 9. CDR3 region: CASTRDRRPNTEAFF. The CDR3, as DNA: TGTGCCAGCACCCGGGACAGACGACCGAACACTGAAGCTTTCTTT.

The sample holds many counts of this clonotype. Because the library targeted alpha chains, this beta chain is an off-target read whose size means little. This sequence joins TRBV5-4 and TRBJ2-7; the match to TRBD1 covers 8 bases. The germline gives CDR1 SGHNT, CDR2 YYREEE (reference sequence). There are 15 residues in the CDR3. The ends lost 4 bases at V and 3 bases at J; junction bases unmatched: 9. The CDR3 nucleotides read TGTGCCAGCAGCCTTCGTCAGGGGGCGGACTACGAGCAGTACTTC. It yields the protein CASSLRQGADYEQYF. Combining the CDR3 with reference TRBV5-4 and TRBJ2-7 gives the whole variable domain ETGVTQSPTHLIKTRGQQVTLRCSSQSGHNTVSWYQQALGQGPQFIFQYYREEENGRGNFPPRFSGLQFPNYSSELNVNALELDDSALYLCASSLRQGADYEQYFGPGTRLTVT.

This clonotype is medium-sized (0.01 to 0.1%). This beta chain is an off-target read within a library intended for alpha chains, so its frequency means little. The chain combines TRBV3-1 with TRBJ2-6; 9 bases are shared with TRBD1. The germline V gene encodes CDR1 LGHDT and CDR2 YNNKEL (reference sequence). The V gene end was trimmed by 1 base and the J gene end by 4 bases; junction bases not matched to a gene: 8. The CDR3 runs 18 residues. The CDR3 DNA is TGTGCCAGCAGCCAAGTTGCCGGGACAGGGATCGGGGCCAACGTCCTGACTTTC. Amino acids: CASSQVAGTGIGANVLTF.

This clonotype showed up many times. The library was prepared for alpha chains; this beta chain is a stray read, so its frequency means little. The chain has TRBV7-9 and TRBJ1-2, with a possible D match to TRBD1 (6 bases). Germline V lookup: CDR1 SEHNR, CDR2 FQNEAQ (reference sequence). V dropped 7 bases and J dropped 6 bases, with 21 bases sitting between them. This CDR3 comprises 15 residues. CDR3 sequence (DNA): TGTGCCAGCAACCTACCATCAAGGGGGGTGGATGGCTACACCTTC. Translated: CASNLPSRGVDGYTF.

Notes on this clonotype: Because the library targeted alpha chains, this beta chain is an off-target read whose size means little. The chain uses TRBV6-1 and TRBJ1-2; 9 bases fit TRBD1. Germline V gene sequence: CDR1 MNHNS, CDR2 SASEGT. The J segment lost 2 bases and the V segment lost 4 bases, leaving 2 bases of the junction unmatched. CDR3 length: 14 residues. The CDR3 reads CASSGGTGNYGYTF. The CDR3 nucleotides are TGTGCCAGCAGTGGAGGGACAGGGAACTATGGCTACACCTTC.

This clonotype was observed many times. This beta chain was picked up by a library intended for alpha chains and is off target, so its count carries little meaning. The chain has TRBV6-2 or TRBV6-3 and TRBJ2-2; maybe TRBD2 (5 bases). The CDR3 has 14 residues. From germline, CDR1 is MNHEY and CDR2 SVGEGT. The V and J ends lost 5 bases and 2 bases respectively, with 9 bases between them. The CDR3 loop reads CASSPGYNTGELFF. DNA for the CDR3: TGTGCCAGCAGTCCGGGATACAACACCGGGGAGCTGTTTTTT.

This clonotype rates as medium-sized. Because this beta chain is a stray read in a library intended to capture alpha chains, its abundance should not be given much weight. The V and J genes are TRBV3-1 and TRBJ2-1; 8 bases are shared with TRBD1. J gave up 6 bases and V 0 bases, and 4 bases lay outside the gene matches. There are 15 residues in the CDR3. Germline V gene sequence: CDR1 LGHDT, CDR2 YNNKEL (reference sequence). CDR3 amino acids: CASSQDHRGSNEQFF. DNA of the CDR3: TGTGCCAGCAGCCAAGATCACAGGGGGTCCAATGAGCAGTTCTTC.

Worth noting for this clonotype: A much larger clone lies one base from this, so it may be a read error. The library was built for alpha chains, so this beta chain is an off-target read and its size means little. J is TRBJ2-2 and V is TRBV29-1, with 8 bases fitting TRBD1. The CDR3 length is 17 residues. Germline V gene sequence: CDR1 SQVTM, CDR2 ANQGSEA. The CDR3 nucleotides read TGCAGCGTTGAAAGTCTCTCTCGGACAGGGTACGCCGGGGAGCTGTCTTTT. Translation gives CSVESLSRTGYAGELSF.

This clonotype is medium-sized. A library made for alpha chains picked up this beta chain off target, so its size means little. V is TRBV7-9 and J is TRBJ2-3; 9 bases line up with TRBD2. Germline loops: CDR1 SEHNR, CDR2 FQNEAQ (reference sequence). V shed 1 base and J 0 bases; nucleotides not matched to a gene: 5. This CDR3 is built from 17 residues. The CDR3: CASSLGRLAASTDTQYF. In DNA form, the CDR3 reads TGTGCCAGCAGCTTAGGCCGACTAGCGGCTAGCACAGATACGCAGTATTTT.